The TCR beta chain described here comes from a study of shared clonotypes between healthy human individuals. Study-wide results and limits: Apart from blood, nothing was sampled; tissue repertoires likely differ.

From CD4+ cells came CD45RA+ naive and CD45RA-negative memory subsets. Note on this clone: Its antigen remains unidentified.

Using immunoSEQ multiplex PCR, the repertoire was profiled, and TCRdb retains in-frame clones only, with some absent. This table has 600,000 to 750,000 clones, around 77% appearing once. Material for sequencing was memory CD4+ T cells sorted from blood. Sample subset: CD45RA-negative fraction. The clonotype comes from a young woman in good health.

The DNA of the CDR3 is TGTGCCAGCAGCTTCGACAGGGCTTCTAACTATGGCTACACCTTC. Protein product: CASSFDRASNYGYTF. The rearrangement joins TRBV5-4 to TRBJ1-2; 7 bases are a match to TRBD1. The junction had 4 bases not matched to a gene; V was cut back by 2 bases and J by 0 bases. Germline CDR1 SGHNT, CDR2 YYREEE (reference sequence). The CDR3 consists of 15 residues. The variable domain in full, with the rest retrieved from reference TRBV5-4 and TRBJ1-2, is ETGVTQSPTHLIKTRGQQVTLRCSSQSGHNTVSWYQQALGQGPQFIFQYYREEENGRGNFPPRFSGLQFPNYSSELNVNALELDDSALYLCASSFDRASNYGYTFGSGTRLTVV.